One sample yielded the 29 T cell receptor beta chains listed below, sequenced in a study of blood T cell repertoires in COVID-19. The repertoire was sequenced with immunoSEQ multiplex PCR; TCRdb's copy has only in-frame clones and lacks some. The sample carries around 210,000 clones, roughly 80% recorded once. Sequencing input: peripheral blood. These receptors came from a woman aged 70-85 years with acute or convalescent COVID-19.

The chain couples TRBV3-1 (or the pseudogene TRBV3-2) to TRBJ2-1; D gene unclear. The CDR3 covers 15 residues. Germline V gene lookup returns CDR1 LGHDT and CDR2 YNNKEL (reference sequence). V was pared by 4 bases and J by 3 bases, with 13 bases between. CDR3 loop: CASSRTDSSYNEQFF. The CDR3 bases are TGTGCCAGCAGCCGAACTGACTCCAGCTACAATGAGCAGTTCTTC.

V gene TRBV2 combines with J gene TRBJ1-5; maybe TRBD1 (5 bases). V was shortened by 2 bases and J by 1 base, with 12 bases between the two germline ends. The V gene's germline CDR1 is SNHLY and CDR2 FYNNEI. This CDR3 has 16 residues. The CDR3 DNA is TGTGCCAGCAGTGAAAGGGTGGGGGGAAGCAATCAGCCCCAGCATTTT. It specifies CASSERVGGSNQPQHF.

The rearrangement links TRBV19 to TRBJ2-3; D is undetermined. Germline CDR1 and CDR2: LNHDA and SQIVND (reference sequence). Deletions cut 5 bases from V and 4 bases from J, with 10 bases between. The CDR3 sequence is 13 residues long. Written as DNA, the CDR3 is TGTGCCAGTAGTCCCGCCCGGGCAGATACGCAGTATTTT. This translates into CASSPARADTQYF.

This rearrangement joins TRBV3-1 (or the pseudogene TRBV3-2) to TRBJ2-1, with D possibly being TRBD1 (5 bases). This CDR3 has 11 residues. Per germline, CDR1 LGHDT and CDR2 YNNKEL (reference sequence). Trimming left V 5 bases short and J 10 bases short, with 9 bases between. The CDR3 DNA reads TGTGCCAGCAGCACGCACAGGGAGCAGTTCTTC. Amino acids: CASSTHREQFF.

The rearrangement joins TRBV4-2 to TRBJ2-7; D possibly corresponds to TRBD2 (6 bases). V lost 1 base and J lost 7, with 14 bases in between. The CDR3 covers 14 residues. Germline CDR1 and CDR2: LGHNA and YNFKEQ. Here the CDR3 reads CASSQGGGVREQYF. The CDR3 DNA reads as TGTGCCAGCAGCCAAGGCGGCGGGGTGAGGGAGCAGTACTTC.

This rearrangement joins TRBV7-2 to TRBJ2-1; 8 positions match TRBD2. Germline V lookup: CDR1 SGHTA, CDR2 FQGNSA. The CDR3 length is 15 residues. Losses at the gene ends were 3 bases for V and 8 bases for J; bases not matched to a gene: 9. The CDR3 DNA reads as TGTGCCAGCAGCTTGGTCCAAGCGGGAGTCCATGAGCAGTTCTTC. This gives the protein CASSLVQAGVHEQFF.

This chain joins TRBV7-8 and TRBJ2-7; 13 bases align to TRBD2. The CDR3 is made up of 15 amino acids. Trimming took 5 bases from V and 5 from J; bases not matched to a gene: 6. Germline lookup yields CDR1 SGHVS and CDR2 FQNEAQ. The CDR3 loop reads CASSKLAGGPNEQYF. CDR3 bases: TGTGCCAGCAGCAAACTAGCGGGAGGGCCGAACGAGCAGTACTTC.

The V call is TRBV6-5, the J call TRBJ2-7; TRBD2 matches 14 bases. V shed 6 bases, J shed 6 bases, and the junction held 7 bases outside the gene matches. Germline CDR1 reads MNHEY; CDR2 reads SVGAGI. The CDR3 totals 15 residues. The CDR3 nucleotides read TGTGCCAGCAGACTGGGACTAGCGGGAGATCGCGAGCAGTACTTC. It is translated as CASRLGLAGDREQYF.

This clone has more than one count but fewer than ten. The chain has TRBV9 and TRBJ1-1; a possible D gene is TRBD1 (6 bases). V lost 4 bases and J 1 base, leaving 14 bases between the germline ends. This CDR3 has 15 amino acids. Germline V CDR1 and CDR2: SGDLS, YYNGEE. In DNA, the CDR3 is TGTGCCAGCAGCCTAGAGGGGGGGCGGAACACTGAAGCTTTCTTT. Protein product: CASSLEGGRNTEAFF. The variable domain in full, with the rest retrieved from reference TRBV9 and TRBJ1-1, is DSGVTQTPKHLITATGQRVTLRCSPRSGDLSVYWYQQSLDQGLQFLIQYYNGEERAKGNILERFSAQQFPDLHSELNLSSLELGDSALYFCASSLEGGRNTEAFFGQGTRLTVV.

This chain connects TRBV5-1 to TRBJ2-3; D gene unclear. Looked up from germline, CDR1 is SGHRS and CDR2 is YFSETQ. Deletions cut 4 bases from V and 1 base from J, with 4 bases between. The CDR3 is made up of 12 amino acids. CDR3 nucleotides: TGCGCCAGCAGCACAGGCACAGATACGCAGTATTTT. Translation gives CASSTGTDTQYF.

The genes are TRBV5-1 and TRBJ2-1, with TRBD2 matching over 12 bases. J was trimmed by 7 bases and V by 0 bases; bases with no gene match: 8. The CDR3 has 17 residues. CDR1 SGHRS and CDR2 YFSETQ come from the germline V gene. The CDR3 DNA reads as TGCGCCAGCAGCTTGGAGGCTAGCGGGAGGGCGGGGAATGAGCAGTTCTTC. This encodes CASSLEASGRAGNEQFF.

V is TRBV27 and J is TRBJ2-5; tentative D call: TRBD1 (6 bases). The germline CDR1 and CDR2 sequences are MNHEY and SMNVEV (reference sequence). Trimming pared 4 bases from V and 5 bases from J, leaving 8 bases between. The CDR3 has 12 residues. The CDR3 spells CASSSRGETQYF. The CDR3 DNA reads TGTGCCAGCAGTTCCAGGGGTGAGACCCAGTACTTC.

The rearrangement links TRBV19 to TRBJ1-5; TRBD1 agrees at 7 bases. Germline V gene sequence: CDR1 LNHDA, CDR2 SQIVND (reference sequence). With V trimmed by 6 bases and J by 2 bases, 4 bases remained unmatched. There are 14 residues in the CDR3. The CDR3: CASRMGQRNQPQHF. DNA of the CDR3: TGTGCCAGTAGGATGGGACAGCGCAATCAGCCCCAGCATTTT.

This clone turned up a few times. This chain links TRBV7-6 with TRBJ2-1, with 7 bases lining up with TRBD2. The length of the CDR3 is 16 residues. V lost 0 bases to trimming and J lost 4 bases; unmatched junction nucleotides: 6. The germline CDR1 and CDR2 sequences are SGHVS and FNYEAQ. CDR3 amino acids: CASSLAEWRGYNEQFF. The CDR3, as DNA: TGTGCCAGCAGCTTAGCAGAGTGGCGGGGGTACAATGAGCAGTTCTTC.

V is TRBV6-5 and J is TRBJ2-7; 9 bases align to TRBD2. The CDR3 loop spans 15 amino acids. Germline V gives CDR1 MNHEY, CDR2 SVGAGI. V shed 10 bases, J shed 2 bases, and the junction held 12 bases outside the gene matches. CDR3 DNA sequence: TGTGCCACCACACTTCAAGCGGGAGGTCCCTACGAGCAGTACTTC. Translation: CATTLQAGGPYEQYF.

The chain carries TRBV18 and TRBJ1-4; D remains ambiguous. V was trimmed by 0 bases and J by 0 bases, leaving 2 bases between them. CDR3 length equals 14 residues. Germline CDR1 KGHSH, CDR2 LQKENI. The CDR3 is CASSPPSTNEKLFF. In DNA form, the CDR3 reads TGTGCCAGCTCACCACCCTCAACTAATGAAAAACTGTTTTTT.

The V and J genes are TRBV7-8 and TRBJ1-6; D is unresolved. The germline gives CDR1 SGHVS, CDR2 FQNEAQ. V lost 1 base and J 14 bases, leaving 18 bases between the germline ends. The CDR3 totals 15 residues. In nucleotides, the CDR3 is TGTGCCAGCAGCTTAGGTGAAGATCCAGATTCGACCCTCCACTTT. Its protein is CASSLGEDPDSTLHF. The entire variable domain, with the rest obtained from reference TRBV7-8 and TRBJ1-6, is as follows: GAGVSQSPRYKVAKRGQDVALRCDPISGHVSLFWYQQALGQGPEFLTYFQNEAQLDKSGLPSDRFFAERPEGSVSTLKIQRTQQEDSAVYLCASSLGEDPDSTLHFGNGTRLTVT.

The chain carries TRBV4-1 and TRBJ2-7; D gene uncertain. Trimming left V 4 bases short and J 6 bases short, with 16 bases between. The germline CDR1 and CDR2 sequences are MGHRA and YSYEKL. This CDR3 region has 14 residues. The CDR3 protein is CASSRLLSNGEQYF. The CDR3, as DNA: TGCGCCAGCAGCCGCCTTCTCTCTAACGGCGAGCAGTACTTC.

The V gene is TRBV18, the J gene TRBJ2-2, with 7 bases fitting TRBD1. The germline V gene encodes CDR1 KGHSH and CDR2 LQKENI. This CDR3 is 16 amino acids long. J was trimmed by 0 bases and V by 3 bases; bases with no gene match: 4. CDR3 sequence reads: CASSPDRAANTGELFF. CDR3 nucleotides: TGTGCCAGCTCACCCGACAGGGCCGCGAACACCGGGGAGCTGTTTTTT. Together with reference TRBV18 and TRBJ2-2, the CDR3 gives the full variable domain: NAGVMQNPRHLVRRRGQEARLRCSPMKGHSHVYWYRQLPEEGLKFMVYLQKENIIDESGMPKERFSAEFPKEGPSILRIQQVVRGDSAAYFCASSPDRAANTGELFFGEGSRLTVL.

The chain carries TRBV20-1 and TRBJ2-5; TRBD2 might be the D (7 bases). Germline values: CDR1 DFQATT, CDR2 SNEGSKA (reference sequence). The CDR3 spans 11 residues. The V end was cut by 7 bases, the J end by 7 bases, with 13 bases between. The CDR3 DNA sequence: TGCAGTGTGACGGGGGGCAGGACCCAGTACTTC. It specifies CSVTGGRTQYF.

The V call is TRBV3-1 (or the pseudogene TRBV3-2), the J call TRBJ1-1; a weak D match, TRBD1 (6 bases). This CDR3 is built from 13 residues. Germline V gene lookup returns CDR1 LGHDT and CDR2 YNNKEL (reference sequence). The germline V and J ends were trimmed by 3 bases and 9 bases, with 14 bases remaining between them. As DNA, the CDR3 is TGTGCCAGCAGCCACGGACAGACGGTTAAAGCTTTCTTT. This gives the protein CASSHGQTVKAFF.

The V call is TRBV7-3, the J call TRBJ1-1; TRBD1 might be the D (6 bases). Germline assignment: CDR1 SGHTA and CDR2 FQGTGA. The CDR3 runs 15 residues. V lost 2 bases and J lost 0, with 10 bases in between. Here the CDR3 reads CASSLAGALNTEAFF. DNA of the CDR3: TGTGCCAGCAGCTTAGCGGGGGCGTTGAACACTGAAGCTTTCTTT.

The chain is built from TRBV28 and TRBJ1-5; the D gene is possibly TRBD1 (6 bases). Trimming pared 5 bases from V and 3 bases from J, leaving 17 bases between. Germline V gives CDR1 MDHEN, CDR2 SYDVKM. The CDR3 is made up of 16 amino acids. The CDR3 DNA is TGTGCCAGCAGTCAACCCACAGGGCACGCCAATCAGCCCCAGCATTTT. This codes for CASSQPTGHANQPQHF.

The chain combines TRBV2 with TRBJ2-5; D remains unclear. V gave up 3 bases and J gave up 0 bases, with 5 bases separating them. The CDR3 runs to 13 residues. Germline assignment: CDR1 SNHLY and CDR2 FYNNEI. In DNA, the CDR3 is TGTGCCAGCAGTGAGCAGTACCAAGAGACCCAGTACTTC. The encoded protein is CASSEQYQETQYF.

For this clone: Other DNA sequences within the sample encode an identical CDR3. The rearrangement joins TRBV5-1 to TRBJ2-5; 9 positions match TRBD1. The germline CDR1 and CDR2 sequences are SGHRS and YFSETQ. This CDR3 has 15 amino acids. V was pared by 0 bases and J by 0 bases, with 0 bases of the junction left unmatched. Written as DNA, the CDR3 is TGCGCCAGCAGCTTGGGGGACAGGGACCAAGAGACCCAGTACTTC. The encoded protein is CASSLGDRDQETQYF. Full variable domain (remainder filled in from reference TRBV5-1 and TRBJ2-5): KAGVTQTPRYLIKTRGQQVTLSCSPISGHRSVSWYQQTPGQGLQFLFEYFSETQRNKGNFPGRFSGRQFSNSRSEMNVSTLELGDSALYLCASSLGDRDQETQYFGPGTRLLVL.

The chain employs TRBV29-1 and TRBJ2-3; 13 bases line up with TRBD2. J lost 8 bases, V lost 6 bases, and 2 bases had no gene match. The CDR3 has 12 amino acids. Germline V gene data show CDR1 as SQVTM and CDR2 as ANQGSEA. CDR3 sequence (DNA): TGCAGCGTCGGACTAGCGGGAGTTACGCAGTATTTT. Its protein product is CSVGLAGVTQYF.

There are a few counts of this clone. V is TRBV28 and J is TRBJ1-2, with 7 bases fitting TRBD1. After removal of 6 bases from V and 3 bases from J, the junction contained 4 bases not matched to a gene. CDR3 size: 13 residues. Looked up from germline, CDR1 is MDHEN and CDR2 is SYDVKM. The CDR3 bases are TGTGCCAGCAGCATCGGGACAGACTATGGCTACACCTTC. This translates into CASSIGTDYGYTF.

The chain carries TRBV10-3 and TRBJ1-2, with 8 positions matching TRBD1. The CDR3 consists of 12 residues. Trimming at V came to 4 bases and at J to 6 bases, leaving 1 base not matched to a gene. Per the germline V gene, CDR1 is ENHRY and CDR2 is SYGVKD. CDR3 protein: CAISGQGNGYTF. Written as DNA, the CDR3 is TGTGCCATCAGTGGACAGGGGAATGGCTACACCTTC.

This clone came up a few times. The chain is built from TRBV3-1 (or the pseudogene TRBV3-2) and TRBJ2-3, with 12 bases matching TRBD2. The trim removed 5 bases at V and 1 base at J, leaving 4 bases unmatched. This CDR3 is built from 16 residues. CDR1 and CDR2 from the germline V gene are LGHDT and YNNKEL (reference sequence). CDR3 in amino acids: CASSSSGRVRTDTQYF. The CDR3 DNA sequence: TGTGCCAGCAGCTCTAGCGGGAGGGTCCGCACAGATACGCAGTATTTT.